The clone carrying this TCR beta chain was observed a handful of times. This record belongs to a study of blood T cell repertoires in COVID-19. For the study at large: Sample material is recorded as cDNA or gDNA derived from T cells, B-cell-depleted T cells, or PBMCs.

Generated by immunoSEQ multiplex PCR, the TCRdb table keeps only in-frame clones and is missing some. The table has under 200,000 clones, approximately 79% seen once. Ages ranged from 18 to 89 years, with residence in approximately 23 US areas. V lost 1 base to trimming and J lost 7 bases, with 4 bases between them. Per the germline V gene, CDR1 is KGHSH and CDR2 is LQKENI. This CDR3 has 12 amino acids. Material for sequencing was PBMCs or T cells enriched from blood (not recorded which). The TCR originated in an older woman with acute COVID-19. The rearrangement joins TRBV18 to TRBJ1-4; no clear D gene. The CDR3 sequence is CASSPQSEKLFF. For the CDR3, the DNA is TGTGCCAGCTCACCACAGAGTGAAAAACTGTTTTTT.